The table lists the clone carrying this T cell receptor (beta chain) with many counts. Its specificity is not known. Compared with germline, one end of the junction differs, possibly owing to a read error. The CDR3 loop spans 13 amino acids. The V gene's germline CDR1 is SSHAT and CDR2 FNYEAQ (reference sequence). Time point defined: patch test 2, 6 weeks after DPC sensitization. The treatment denotes: therapeutic diphenylcyclopropenone sensitization with weekly scalp DPC. The data were taken from a study of human T cells and chemical hapten exposure. Overall study: The patients, most of them female, presented with alopecia areata, totalis or universalis.

Study-level results: Expanded TCR sets contained significantly more large CDR3 similarity clusters than controls. Unchanged with DPC sensitization were TCRs above 1 in 1000 frequency.

MiXCR, run by TCRdb on the RACE reads, gives a single entry per CDR3 protein. The sample shows roughly 94,000 distinct CDR3 sequences, about 9.6% of them seen only once. V usage is TRBV7-7 and J usage is TRBJ2-2; D remains unclear. This specimen was whole blood, taken in connection with sensitization to the hapten diphenylcyclopropenone (DPC). The clonotype comes from a woman between 35 and 50 years old with alopecia areata. Some clones in this sample may be carry-over from other donors' samples. The CDR3 DNA reads as TGTGCTAGCAGCTTAGCTCGTGGCGGGGAGCTGTTTTTT. As protein: CASSLARGGELFF.